Below, one T cell receptor (beta chain) is given with its context. This clone was detected only a few times. Its specific antigen is unknown. No per-base quality is available; no much larger clone lies one base away. TRB sequencing used genomic DNA with the immunoSEQ assay at survey resolution or the hsTCRB kit. From the authors' description of their analysis: The immunoSEQ software handled initial read processing, and the LymphoSeq R package was used for repertoire analyses. For each TRB dataset, clonality was calculated as 1 minus normalized Shannon entropy, and the Gini coefficient was computed as well. To infer phenotypes in unsorted samples, TRB sequences from sorted subsets of the recipient or donor were mapped onto unsorted samples from the same recipient. As stored in TCRdb, this immuneACCESS dataset retains in-frame rearrangements with V and J assigned. A fraction of the clones does not appear; measured against another copy, unresolved V genes explain less than half of the discrepancy, and the remainder lacks a known reason. V and J calls and clone size are given by that table; D and trimming were obtained from the DNA. The table records about 7,700 clones for this sample, and not one of them appears only once. Approximately 23% of the sample lies in the top ten.

Per the publication, the treatment or condition label means: high-dose cyclophosphamide on days +3 and +4 as single-agent GVHD prophylaxis. PTCy patients received busulfan and fludarabine conditioning, a related or unrelated marrow graft, and cyclophosphamide on days +3 and +4. PTCy-treated patients were drawn from a prospective multi-institutional clinical trial. Mononuclear cells from peripheral blood and bone marrow were separated by Ficoll-Hypaque density centrifugation and then cryopreserved. This record belongs to a study of T cells after posttransplantation cyclophosphamide (dated by TCRdb to 2016 to 2017). For the wider study: Using TRB sequencing, the study followed how the T cell repertoire reconstituted after myeloablative bone marrow transplantation in which posttransplantation cyclophosphamide served as GVHD prophylaxis. Antigen receptor sequencing covered samples from a few dozen PTCy-treated patients and 16 of their related bone marrow donors. Blood from every one of the approximately 33 PTCy patients who had 1-year posttransplant specimens underwent TRB sequencing. TRB sequencing was also done on up to about 3 additional blood samples from 2 to 5.2 years after transplant in 3 patients, and on pretransplant blood from 4 patients. TRA and TRB clonality were tightly correlated in several samples, so subsequent TCR analyses focused on TRB only. Public TRB sequences were checked against a database of over 3,000 sequences associated with responses to pathogens, tumor antigens, self-antigens and alloantigens.

Overall study outcomes, separate from this receptor: Donor-recipient similarity was low at 1-2 months but rose over the first year, and later blood repertoires were often dominated by donor CD8+ memory clones. The TRB repertoires of T cells infiltrating skin or GI tract showed only limited overlap with the TRB repertoires of T cells in blood. Across the roughly 40 patients, TRB clonality was highly associated with recipient CMV seropositivity and CMV reactivation, and diversity with PTCy was similar to that in the CNI/methotrexate controls.

Unmatched junction bases come to 11, with V trimmed by 4 bases and J by 2 bases. The CDR3, from cysteine to phenylalanine, totals 17 residues. Only the CDR3 portion is preserved as DNA: 51 bases, with reading frame beginning at the first base. CDR1 is given as MGHDK and CDR2 as SYGVNS, both from the germline V gene. This receptor was obtained from a female patient aged 60 to 70 who received an allogeneic stem cell transplant from an unrelated donor, was CMV-positive, and had acute GVHD only. Some T cells may derive from the graft donor when a transplant has been performed. Sequenced material: PBMCs, taken 90 to 100 days after allogeneic stem cell transplant with posttransplant cyclophosphamide. The chain is assembled from TRBV25-1 and TRBJ2-1, and 7 junction bases match TRBD1. The CDR3 protein is CASSGTLQGRAYNEQFF. The bases are TGTGCCAGCAGTGGAACCTTACAGGGGAGAGCCTACAATGAGCAGTTCTTC.